Listed here are 3 T cell receptor beta chains from one sample, sequenced in a study of tumor-infiltrating lymphocytes in primary liver carcinoma. Researchers generated TCR beta cDNA from about 460 ng of total RNA, relying on a constant-region primer. Slightly modified ARM-PCR served as the procedure for the TCR beta libraries. These libraries came from three rounds of nested multiplex PCR. A C-beta reverse primer was combined with TRBV1-TRBV30 forward primers in the first two PCR rounds, and each round had ten to eleven cycles. TCRdb re-called the multiplex PCR reads through MiXCR, storing one row per CDR3 protein. The data contain 300,000 to 350,000 distinct CDR3 sequences, more than 55% of them seen just once; the ten biggest clones take up 17%. The source of the blood RNA was unsorted whole blood, and germline DNA was extracted as well. The specimen sequenced was peripheral blood. The origin of the receptors is a woman aged 25 to 39 with primary liver carcinoma and hepatitis B virus infection.

A note on this clonotype: With a much larger clone just one base away, this may be a read error. The V call is TRBV29-1, the J call TRBJ2-7, with 7 bases aligning to TRBD2. Germline CDR1 is SQVTM and CDR2 is ANQGSEA. V gave up 5 bases and J gave up 3 bases; unmatched junction bases: 13. The CDR3 spans 15 residues. The CDR3 loop is CSVLYRLATCYEQYF. The CDR3 region has the DNA TGCAGCGTTCTTTACCGACTAGCCACGTGCTACGAGCAGTACTTC.

The chain joins TRBV2 to TRBJ2-1, with 7 bases aligning to TRBD2. CDR3 size: 14 residues. CDR1 and CDR2 from the germline V gene are SNHLY and FYNNEI. V was pared by 5 bases and J by 6 bases, with 7 bases of the junction left unmatched. CDR3 bases: TGTGCCAGCAGTCGGGGCGGGAGTATCAATGAGCAGTTCTTC. It yields the protein CASSRGGSINEQFF.

This clonotype came up once. One end of the junction fails to match germline, which may point to a read error. The rearrangement links TRBV6-5 to TRBJ1-1; tentatively, D is TRBD1 (6 bases). The CDR3 loop spans 12 amino acids. The germline CDR1 and CDR2 sequences are MNHEY and SVGAGI. For the CDR3, the DNA is TGTGCCATCAGTCAGCGGGGGGGGCCAACTTTCTTT. Protein: CAISQRGGPTFF.